A single sample is the source of the 27 T cell receptor beta chains below, sequenced in a study of cytomegalovirus exposure and HLA in healthy donors. The PCR was carried out with 60 Vbeta primers and 13 Jbeta primers. Produced via immunoSEQ multiplex PCR; TCRdb's table is partial and in-frame only. The sample records about 160,000 clones, about 81% being singletons. The sample was PBMCs. Receptors were obtained from a woman in her forties or fifties in good health and CMV-seropositive.

This chain uses TRBV5-1 with TRBJ1-2; D is possibly TRBD1 (6 bases). Germline V CDR1 and CDR2: SGHRS, YFSETQ. V shed 1 base and J shed 8 bases, with 9 bases lying between them. The CDR3 has 12 residues. The DNA for the CDR3 is TGCGCCAGCAGCTTGTCAGGGGACGGCTACACCTTC. This encodes CASSLSGDGYTF.

The rearrangement joins TRBV6-1 to TRBJ1-5; D unclear. Trimming took off 7 bases at V and 3 bases at J, with 13 bases between the two ends. Looked up from germline, CDR1 is MNHNS and CDR2 is SASEGT. CDR3 size: 14 residues. The CDR3 DNA sequence: TGTGCCAGCACAGGTCAGGTCGACAATCAGCCCCAGCATTTT. This sequence encodes CASTGQVDNQPQHF.

V is TRBV30 and J is TRBJ2-3, with TRBD2 identical over 12 bases. The CDR3 extends over 13 amino acids. V trimming: 5 bases; J trimming: 4 bases; junction bases outside the gene matches: 1. Germline V gene sequence: CDR1 GTSNPN, CDR2 SVGIG (reference sequence). CDR3: CAWASGGADTQYF. Here the CDR3 DNA reads TGTGCCTGGGCTAGCGGGGGGGCAGATACGCAGTATTTT.

DNA of the CDR3: TGTGCCAGCAGTTCGACAGTAGGGGGAGAGACCCAGTACTTC. Translation gives CASSSTVGGETQYF. V usage is TRBV6-5 and J usage is TRBJ2-5; D possibly corresponds to TRBD1 (6 bases). The V end lost 4 bases, the J end lost 4 bases, and 13 bases lay between the germline ends. The CDR3 has 14 residues. Germline V CDR1 and CDR2: MNHEY, SVGAGI.

The chain is built from TRBV6-1 and TRBJ2-3; 7 bases are a match to TRBD2. V was pared by 8 bases and J by 5 bases, with 10 bases of the junction left unmatched. This CDR3 contains 14 residues. The V gene's germline CDR1 is MNHNS and CDR2 SASEGT. The CDR3: CASSKRGEGDTQYF. The CDR3 region has the DNA TGTGCCAGCTCTAAACGGGGGGAGGGAGATACGCAGTATTTT.

The CDR3 bases are TGTGCCAGCAGGATTAGCGGGGGCCTCAACAATGAGCAGTTCTTC. Translation: CASRISGGLNNEQFF. The V and J genes are TRBV2 and TRBJ2-1; 9 bases map to TRBD2. Germline V lookup: CDR1 SNHLY, CDR2 FYNNEI. The V and J ends lost 6 bases and 5 bases, in that order; junction bases with no gene match: 8. The length of the CDR3 is 15 residues.

The chain employs TRBV5-6 and TRBJ2-3, with TRBD2 matching 14 bases. Germline CDR1 and CDR2: SGHDT and YYEEEE. This CDR3 contains 15 residues. Trimming removed 4 bases from V and 6 bases from J; junction bases left unmatched: 4. DNA for the CDR3: TGTGCCAGCAGCATCGGACTAGCGGGGGGCGATACGCAGTATTTT. It specifies CASSIGLAGGDTQYF.

V gene TRBV4-1 combines with J gene TRBJ1-2; D not resolved. Looked up from germline, CDR1 is MGHRA and CDR2 is YSYEKL. The CDR3 sequence is 16 residues long. Trimming took 0 bases from V and 1 from J, leaving 12 bases between them. This chain's CDR3 is CASSQEGTGYNYGYTF. CDR3 in DNA: TGCGCCAGCAGCCAAGAAGGCACGGGGTATAACTATGGCTACACCTTC.

The chain recombines TRBV6-5 with TRBJ2-7, with 10 bases identical to TRBD1. Germline CDR1 MNHEY, CDR2 SVGAGI. Trimming took 0 bases from V and 6 from J; bases not matched to a gene: 8. This CDR3 spans 16 amino acids. The CDR3 nucleotides read TGTGCCAGCAGTTACTCCCCCGGGACAGGGGCTTTCGAGCAGTACTTC. Translated, it gives CASSYSPGTGAFEQYF.

This clone was detected once. The genes are TRBV19 and TRBJ1-2; D perhaps matches TRBD1 (6 bases). Germline V gives CDR1 LNHDA, CDR2 SQIVND (reference sequence). The CDR3 contains 13 residues. V lost 9 bases and J lost 5, with 16 bases in between. Written as DNA, the CDR3 is TGTGCCAGCCGGACAGCCACGAGTTATGGCTACACCTTC. Its translation is CASRTATSYGYTF.

This CDR3 reads CASGATGWGLANYGYTF. CDR3 bases: TGTGCCAGCGGTGCCACAGGGTGGGGGTTAGCTAACTATGGCTACACCTTC. The rearrangement joins TRBV2 to TRBJ1-2; TRBD1 is a possible D gene (6 bases). The CDR3 has 17 residues. Germline assignment: CDR1 SNHLY and CDR2 FYNNEI. V was pared by 8 bases and J by 0 bases, with 22 bases between.

This clone was seen just once. The chain links TRBV10-2 to TRBJ2-7; a possible D gene is TRBD2 (6 bases). Germline CDR1 reads WSHSY; CDR2 reads SAAADI. This CDR3 is 16 amino acids long. V dropped 10 bases and J dropped 1 base, with 23 bases sitting between them. The CDR3 bases are TGCGCCACCCAAGGCGGGGCGATAGACACTTCCTACGAGCAGTACTTC. Translated, it gives CATQGGAIDTSYEQYF.

As DNA, the CDR3 is TGTGCCTGGAGTGATGTTCTCGATGAGCAGTTCTTC. Translated, it gives CAWSDVLDEQFF. V gene TRBV30 combines with J gene TRBJ2-1; D is uncertain. The germline V and J ends were trimmed by 1 base and 8 bases, with 9 bases remaining between them. The germline V gene has CDR1 GTSNPN and CDR2 SVGIG (reference sequence). CDR3 length: 12 amino acids.

This clone has more than one count but fewer than ten. The CDR3 loop reads CASSVLAGGGGTDTQYF. The CDR3 region has the DNA TGTGCCAGCAGCGTACTAGCGGGGGGAGGGGGCACAGATACGCAGTATTTT. The gene calls are TRBV9 and TRBJ2-3, with 11 bases identical to TRBD2. V trimming: 1 base; J trimming: 1 base; junction bases outside the gene matches: 5. This CDR3 has 17 amino acids. Germline-derived CDR1 and CDR2 are SGDLS and YYNGEE.

The genes are TRBV20-1 and TRBJ1-1; D ambiguous. With 2 bases removed from V and 9 bases from J, the gap between germline ends came to 10 bases. Germline V gives CDR1 DFQATT, CDR2 SNEGSKA (reference sequence). The CDR3 is 11 residues long. This CDR3 is CSARLDYKAFF. CDR3 nucleotide sequence: TGCAGTGCTAGACTCGATTACAAAGCTTTCTTT.

V is TRBV4-1 and J is TRBJ1-5; D is undetermined. The CDR3 runs to 15 residues. V was cut by 5 bases and J by 5 bases, with 16 bases left in between. The germline V gene has CDR1 MGHRA and CDR2 YSYEKL. The CDR3 DNA follows: TGCGCCAGCAGCATCCTGGACGGGGATTATCAGCCCCAGCATTTT. Translated: CASSILDGDYQPQHF.

The chain employs TRBV6-1 and TRBJ2-3; 10 positions match TRBD2. CDR1 and CDR2 (germline): MNHNS, SASEGT. J was trimmed by 6 bases and V by 7 bases; bases with no gene match: 10. CDR3 length: 15 residues. The CDR3 protein is CASKLVAGGGDTQYF. CDR3 nucleotide sequence: TGTGCCAGCAAATTGGTAGCGGGGGGCGGCGATACGCAGTATTTT.

V is TRBV7-8 and J is TRBJ1-4; 7 bases are shared with TRBD1. Losses at the gene ends were 3 bases for V and 4 bases for J; bases not matched to a gene: 2. CDR1 and CDR2 (germline): SGHVS, FQNEAQ. The CDR3 extends over 14 amino acids. CDR3 protein: CASSFRDSNEKLFF. CDR3 DNA sequence: TGTGCCAGCAGCTTTAGGGACAGTAATGAAAAACTGTTTTTT.

The chain carries TRBV2 and TRBJ1-1; 7 bases match TRBD1. This CDR3 region has 13 residues. Germline V gene lookup returns CDR1 SNHLY and CDR2 FYNNEI. The trim removed 5 bases at V and 6 bases at J, leaving 6 bases unmatched. The CDR3 is CASSFTGDAEAFF. The CDR3 DNA sequence: TGTGCCAGCAGTTTCACAGGGGATGCTGAAGCTTTCTTT.

This chain connects TRBV4-1 to TRBJ2-5, with 9 positions matching TRBD2. CDR1 and CDR2 from the germline V gene are MGHRA and YSYEKL. The trim removed 4 bases at V and 5 bases at J, leaving 11 bases unmatched. This CDR3 has 16 residues. The CDR3 reads CASSPGGGGAIETQYF. CDR3 DNA: TGCGCCAGCAGCCCCGGTGGCGGGGGGGCCATTGAGACCCAGTACTTC.

The V call is TRBV27, the J call TRBJ2-1; D perhaps matches TRBD2 (6 bases). Germline loops: CDR1 MNHEY, CDR2 SMNVEV (reference sequence). Trimming removed 2 bases at V and 6 bases at J, with 14 bases between. The CDR3 has 15 amino acids. The CDR3: CASSLRASESNEQFF. The CDR3 nucleotides read TGTGCCAGCAGTTTAAGGGCTAGCGAGAGCAATGAGCAGTTCTTC.

The rearrangement joins TRBV6-5 to TRBJ1-1; possibly TRBD1 for D (6 bases). V was clipped by 0 bases and J by 7 bases, with 12 bases between them. This CDR3 comprises 14 residues. Germline assignment: CDR1 MNHEY and CDR2 SVGAGI. CDR3 sequence: CASSYSNRAIEAFF. CDR3 in DNA: TGTGCCAGCAGTTACTCGAACAGGGCGATTGAAGCTTTCTTT.

This chain connects TRBV2 to TRBJ1-6, with 7 bases lining up with TRBD1. Germline CDR1 and CDR2: SNHLY and FYNNEI. Trimming took 3 bases from V and 7 from J; bases not matched to a gene: 6. This CDR3 comprises 15 residues. The CDR3 sequence is CASSENRGGNSPLHF. CDR3 nucleotide sequence: TGTGCCAGCAGTGAGAACAGGGGAGGCAATTCACCCCTCCACTTT.

The V and J genes are TRBV10-3 and TRBJ1-1; D uncertain. Germline V gene lookup returns CDR1 ENHRY and CDR2 SYGVKD. The CDR3 is 15 residues long. The V end lost 0 bases, the J end lost 0 bases, and 8 bases lay between the germline ends. CDR3 DNA sequence: TGTGCCATCAGTGAGTCGAAACACCTGAACACTGAAGCTTTCTTT. This gives the protein CAISESKHLNTEAFF.

V and J are TRBV6-6 and TRBJ1-1; a weak D match, TRBD1 (6 bases). V was trimmed by 4 bases and J by 5 bases, leaving 11 bases between them. This CDR3 spans 13 amino acids. Germline loops: CDR1 MNHNY, CDR2 SVGAGI (reference sequence). The CDR3 region is CASSSTGWTEAFF. In DNA form, the CDR3 reads TGTGCCAGCAGTTCCACAGGGTGGACTGAAGCTTTCTTT.

The chain is built from TRBV7-9 and TRBJ2-5, with 8 bases lining up with TRBD1. This CDR3 is 15 amino acids long. J was trimmed by 5 bases and V by 4 bases; bases with no gene match: 9. In germline, CDR1 is SEHNR, CDR2 FQNEAQ (reference sequence). The CDR3 region has the DNA TGTGCCAGCAGCTCCTCGGACAGGGAGTTGGAGACCCAGTACTTC. Amino acids: CASSSSDRELETQYF.

About this clone: The sample contains more than one DNA sequence encoding this CDR3. The chain employs TRBV6-5 and TRBJ2-5; perhaps TRBD1 as D (6 bases). The CDR3 is 14 residues long. Germline V CDR1 and CDR2: MNHEY, SVGAGI. V lost 4 bases to trimming and J lost 4 bases, with 13 bases between them. CDR3 in DNA: TGTGCCAGCAGTTTATTACAGGGAACAGAGACCCAGTACTTC. Its protein product is CASSLLQGTETQYF.